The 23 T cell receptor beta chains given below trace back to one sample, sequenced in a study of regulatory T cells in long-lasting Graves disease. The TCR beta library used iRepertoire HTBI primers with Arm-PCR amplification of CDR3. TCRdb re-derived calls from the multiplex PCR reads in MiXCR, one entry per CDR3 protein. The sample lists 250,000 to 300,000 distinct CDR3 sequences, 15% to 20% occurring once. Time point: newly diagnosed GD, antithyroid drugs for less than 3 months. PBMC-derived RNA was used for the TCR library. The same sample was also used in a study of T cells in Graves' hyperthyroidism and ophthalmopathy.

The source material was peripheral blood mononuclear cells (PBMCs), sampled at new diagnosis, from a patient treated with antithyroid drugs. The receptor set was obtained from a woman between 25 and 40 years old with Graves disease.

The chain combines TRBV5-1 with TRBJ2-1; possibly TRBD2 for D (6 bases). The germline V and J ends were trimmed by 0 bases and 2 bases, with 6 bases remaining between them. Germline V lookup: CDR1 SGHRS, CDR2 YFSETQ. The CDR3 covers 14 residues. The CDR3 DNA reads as TGCGCCAGCAGCTTGGCGGGAGCCTACAATGAGCAGTTCTTC. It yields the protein CASSLAGAYNEQFF.

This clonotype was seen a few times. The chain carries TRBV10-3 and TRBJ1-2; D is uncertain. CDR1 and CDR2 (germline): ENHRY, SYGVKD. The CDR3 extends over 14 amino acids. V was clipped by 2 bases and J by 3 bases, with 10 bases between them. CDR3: CAISEESRYYGYTF. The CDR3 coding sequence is TGTGCCATCAGTGAGGAGTCCAGATACTATGGCTACACCTTC.

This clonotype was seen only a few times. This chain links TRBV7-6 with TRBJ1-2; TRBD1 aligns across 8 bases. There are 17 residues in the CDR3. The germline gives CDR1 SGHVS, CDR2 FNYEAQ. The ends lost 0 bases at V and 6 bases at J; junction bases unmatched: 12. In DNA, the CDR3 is TGTGCCAGCAGCTTAGCGGTGGGGACCAGGACAGGGCATGGCTACACCTTC. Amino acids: CASSLAVGTRTGHGYTF.

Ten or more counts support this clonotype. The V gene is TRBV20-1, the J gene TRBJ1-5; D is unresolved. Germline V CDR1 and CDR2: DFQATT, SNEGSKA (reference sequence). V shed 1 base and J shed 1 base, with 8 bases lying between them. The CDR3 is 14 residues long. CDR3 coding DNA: TGCAGTGCTAGAGCCCCTTGGAGCAATCAGCCCCAGCATTTT. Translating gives CSARAPWSNQPQHF.

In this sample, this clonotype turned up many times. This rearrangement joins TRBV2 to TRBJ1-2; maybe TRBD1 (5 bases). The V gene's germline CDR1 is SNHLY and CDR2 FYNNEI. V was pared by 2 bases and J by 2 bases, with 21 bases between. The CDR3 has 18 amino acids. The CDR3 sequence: CASSEKGTAQRTNYGYTF. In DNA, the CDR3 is TGTGCCAGCAGTGAAAAGGGGACCGCCCAAAGGACAAACTATGGCTACACCTTC.

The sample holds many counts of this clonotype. The chain's CDR3 is CSVEDRYLPDGYTF. The CDR3 DNA is TGCAGCGTTGAAGATCGGTACCTACCGGATGGCTACACCTTC. The chain is built from TRBV29-1 and TRBJ1-2; no firm D call. This CDR3 comprises 14 residues. Trimming took off 0 bases at V and 6 bases at J, with 14 bases between the two ends. Germline CDR1 and CDR2: SQVTM and ANQGSEA.

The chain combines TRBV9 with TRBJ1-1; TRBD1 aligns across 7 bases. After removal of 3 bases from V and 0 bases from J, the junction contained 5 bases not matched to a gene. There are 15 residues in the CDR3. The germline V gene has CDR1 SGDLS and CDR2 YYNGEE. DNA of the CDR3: TGTGCCAGCAGCGGGCGACAGGGAGTGAACACTGAAGCTTTCTTT. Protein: CASSGRQGVNTEAFF. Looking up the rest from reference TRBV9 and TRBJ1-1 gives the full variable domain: DSGVTQTPKHLITATGQRVTLRCSPRSGDLSVYWYQQSLDQGLQFLIQYYNGEERAKGNILERFSAQQFPDLHSELNLSSLELGDSALYFCASSGRQGVNTEAFFGQGTRLTVV.

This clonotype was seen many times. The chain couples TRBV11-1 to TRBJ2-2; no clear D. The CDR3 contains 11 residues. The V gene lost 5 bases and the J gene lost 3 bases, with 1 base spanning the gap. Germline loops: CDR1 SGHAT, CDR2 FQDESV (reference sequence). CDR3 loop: CASSHTGELFF. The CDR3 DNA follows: TGTGCCAGCAGCCACACCGGGGAGCTGTTTTTT. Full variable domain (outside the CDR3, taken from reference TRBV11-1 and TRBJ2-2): EAEVAQSPRYKITEKSQAVAFWCDPISGHATLYWYRQILGQGPELLVQFQDESVVDDSQLPKDRFSAERLKGVDSTLKIQPAELGDSAMYLCASSHTGELFFGEGSRLTVL.

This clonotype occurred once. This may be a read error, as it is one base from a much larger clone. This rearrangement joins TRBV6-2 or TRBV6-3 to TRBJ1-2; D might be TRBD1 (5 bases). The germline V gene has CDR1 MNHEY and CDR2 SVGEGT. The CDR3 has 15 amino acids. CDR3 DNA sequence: TGTGCCAGCTCGGGGGGGACCGGCTATAACTATGACTACACCTTC. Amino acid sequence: CASSGGTGYNYDYTF.

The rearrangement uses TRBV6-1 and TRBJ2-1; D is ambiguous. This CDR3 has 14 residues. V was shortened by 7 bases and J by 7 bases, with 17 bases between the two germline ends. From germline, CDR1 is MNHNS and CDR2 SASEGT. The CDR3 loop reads CASNLNAVRNEQFF. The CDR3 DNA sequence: TGTGCCAGCAACCTAAATGCGGTGAGGAATGAGCAGTTCTTC.

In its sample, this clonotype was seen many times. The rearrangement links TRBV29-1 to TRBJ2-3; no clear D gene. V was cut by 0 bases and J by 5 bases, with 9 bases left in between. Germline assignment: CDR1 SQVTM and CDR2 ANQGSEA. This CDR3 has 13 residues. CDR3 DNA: TGCAGCGTTGAAGACCTAGAAGGAGATACGCAGTATTTT. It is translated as CSVEDLEGDTQYF.

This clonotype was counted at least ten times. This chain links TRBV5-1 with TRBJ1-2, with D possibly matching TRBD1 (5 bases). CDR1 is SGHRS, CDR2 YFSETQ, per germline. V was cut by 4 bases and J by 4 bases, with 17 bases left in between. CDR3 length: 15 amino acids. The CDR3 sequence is CASSLHGGVGYGYTF. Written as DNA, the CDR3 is TGCGCCAGCAGCCTTCACGGGGGGGTCGGCTATGGCTACACCTTC.

CDR3 in amino acids: CASSSRGRGHTDTQYF. The CDR3 DNA reads as TGTGCCAGCAGCTCCAGGGGGCGAGGACACACAGATACGCAGTATTTT. This chain joins TRBV13 and TRBJ2-3, with 8 bases identical to TRBD1. The J segment lost 2 bases and the V segment lost 4 bases, leaving 8 bases of the junction unmatched. Germline values: CDR1 PRHDT, CDR2 FYEKMQ (reference sequence). This CDR3 spans 16 amino acids.

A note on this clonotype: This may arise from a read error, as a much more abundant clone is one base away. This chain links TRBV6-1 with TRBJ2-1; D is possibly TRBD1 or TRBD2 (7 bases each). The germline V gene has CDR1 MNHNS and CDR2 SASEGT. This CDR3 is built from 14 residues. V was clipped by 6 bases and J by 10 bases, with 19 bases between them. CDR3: CASSQGGVAGEQFF. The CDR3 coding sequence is TGTGCCAGCAGCCAGGGGGGGGTCGCGGGCGAGCAGTTCTTC.

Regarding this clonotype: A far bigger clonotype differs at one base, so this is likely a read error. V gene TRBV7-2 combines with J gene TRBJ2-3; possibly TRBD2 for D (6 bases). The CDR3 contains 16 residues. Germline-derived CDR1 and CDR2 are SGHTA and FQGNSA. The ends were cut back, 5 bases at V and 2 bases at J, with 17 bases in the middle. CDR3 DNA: TGTGCCAGCAGCCGCGTCGTTGCGGGGTCCACAGATACGCAGTATTTT. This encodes CASSRVVAGSTDTQYF.

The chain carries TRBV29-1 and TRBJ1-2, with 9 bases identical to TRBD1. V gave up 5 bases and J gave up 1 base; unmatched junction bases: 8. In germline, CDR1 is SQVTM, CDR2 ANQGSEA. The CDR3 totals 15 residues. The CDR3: CSVYGTGSGNYGYTF. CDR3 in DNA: TGCAGCGTTTATGGGACAGGGTCGGGTAACTATGGCTACACCTTC.

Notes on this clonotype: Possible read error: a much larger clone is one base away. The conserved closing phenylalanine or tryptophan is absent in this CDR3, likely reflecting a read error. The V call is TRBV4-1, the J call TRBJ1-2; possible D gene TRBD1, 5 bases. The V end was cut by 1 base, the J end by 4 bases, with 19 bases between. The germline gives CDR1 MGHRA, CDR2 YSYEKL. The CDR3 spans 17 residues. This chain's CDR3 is CASSQGSGAGNFYGYTL. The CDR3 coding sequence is TGCGCCAGCAGCCAAGGGTCCGGGGCAGGGAATTTCTATGGCTACACCTTA.

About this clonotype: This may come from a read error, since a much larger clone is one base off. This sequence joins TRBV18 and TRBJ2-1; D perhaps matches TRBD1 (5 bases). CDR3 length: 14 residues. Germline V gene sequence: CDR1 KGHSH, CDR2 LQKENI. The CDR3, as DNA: TGTGCCAGCTCACCAGGTCCCAGGGTCGAGACCCAGTGCTTC. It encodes CASSPGPRVETQCF.

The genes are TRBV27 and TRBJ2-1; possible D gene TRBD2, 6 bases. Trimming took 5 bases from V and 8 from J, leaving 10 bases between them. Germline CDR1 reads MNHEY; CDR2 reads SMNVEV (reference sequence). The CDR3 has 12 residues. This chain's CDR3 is CASSGWRDEQFF. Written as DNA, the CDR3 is TGTGCCAGCAGTGGGTGGAGGGATGAGCAGTTCTTC.

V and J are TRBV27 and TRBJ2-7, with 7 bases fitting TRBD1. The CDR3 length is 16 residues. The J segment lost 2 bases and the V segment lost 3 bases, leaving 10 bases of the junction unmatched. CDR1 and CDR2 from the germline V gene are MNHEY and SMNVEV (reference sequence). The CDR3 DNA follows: TGTGCCAGCAGTTTTTTAAGACAGGGAGTTCCCTACGAGCAGTACTTC. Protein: CASSFLRQGVPYEQYF.

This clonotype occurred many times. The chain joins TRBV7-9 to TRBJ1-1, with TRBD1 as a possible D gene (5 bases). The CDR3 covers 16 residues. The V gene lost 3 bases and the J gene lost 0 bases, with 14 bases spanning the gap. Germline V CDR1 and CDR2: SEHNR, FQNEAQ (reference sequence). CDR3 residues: CASSFQPGLMNTEAFF. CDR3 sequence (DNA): TGTGCCAGCAGCTTTCAACCGGGACTCATGAACACTGAAGCTTTCTTT.

CDR3 DNA sequence: TGTGCCAGCAGCTTAGATACAGCCGGAAATTCACCCCTCCACTTT. This gives the protein CASSLDTAGNSPLHF. This sequence joins TRBV11-2 and TRBJ1-6, with unresolved D. Germline CDR1 and CDR2: SGHAT and FQNNGV. CDR3 length equals 15 residues. Trimming removed 0 bases at V and 7 bases at J, with 10 bases between.

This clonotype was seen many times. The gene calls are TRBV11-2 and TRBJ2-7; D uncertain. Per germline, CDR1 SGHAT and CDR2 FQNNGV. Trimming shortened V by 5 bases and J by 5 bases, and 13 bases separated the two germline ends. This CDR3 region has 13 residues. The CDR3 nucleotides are TGTGCCAGCAGCCCGGACCAAAGGGACGAGCAGTACTTC. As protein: CASSPDQRDEQYF.